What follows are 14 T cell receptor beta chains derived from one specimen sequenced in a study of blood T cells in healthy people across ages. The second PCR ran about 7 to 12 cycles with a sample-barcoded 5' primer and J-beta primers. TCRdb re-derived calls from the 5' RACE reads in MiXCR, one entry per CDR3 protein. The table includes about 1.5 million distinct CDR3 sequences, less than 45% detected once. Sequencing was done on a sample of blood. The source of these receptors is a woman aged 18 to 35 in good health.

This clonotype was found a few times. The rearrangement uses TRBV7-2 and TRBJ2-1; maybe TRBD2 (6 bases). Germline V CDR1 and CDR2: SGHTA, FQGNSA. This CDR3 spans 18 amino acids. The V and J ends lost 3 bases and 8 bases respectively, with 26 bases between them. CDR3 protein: CASSLALVADLLWDEQFF. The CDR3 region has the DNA TGTGCCAGCAGCTTGGCTCTGGTAGCGGACCTCCTTTGGGATGAGCAGTTCTTC.

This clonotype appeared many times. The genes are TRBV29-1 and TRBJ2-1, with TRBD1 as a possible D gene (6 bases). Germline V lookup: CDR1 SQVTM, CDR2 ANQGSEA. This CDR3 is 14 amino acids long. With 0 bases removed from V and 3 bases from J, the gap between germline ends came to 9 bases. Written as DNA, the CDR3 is TGCAGCGTTGAAGACGGGGACATCTACAATGAGCAGTTCTTC. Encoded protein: CSVEDGDIYNEQFF.

CDR3 amino acids: CATSRAGTHQPQHF. The CDR3 region has the DNA TGTGCCACCAGCAGGGCAGGGACCCATCAGCCCCAGCATTTT. The V gene is TRBV15, the J gene TRBJ1-5, with a possible D match to TRBD1 (5 bases). This CDR3 spans 14 amino acids. The germline gives CDR1 LNHNV, CDR2 YYDKDF (reference sequence). V was pared by 3 bases and J by 5 bases, with 11 bases between. The variable domain in full, with the rest retrieved from reference TRBV15 and TRBJ1-5, is DAMVIQNPRYQVTQFGKPVTLSCSQTLNHNVMYWYQQKSSQAPKLLFHYYDKDFNNEADTPDNFQSRRPNTSFCFLDIRSPGLGDTAMYLCATSRAGTHQPQHFGDGTRLSIL.

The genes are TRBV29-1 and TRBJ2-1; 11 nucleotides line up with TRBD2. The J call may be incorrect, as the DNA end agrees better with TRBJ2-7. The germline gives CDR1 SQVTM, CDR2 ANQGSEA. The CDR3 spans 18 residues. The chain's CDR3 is CSALGGTSGRSSYNEQYF. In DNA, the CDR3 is TGCAGCGCCCTAGGGGGGACTAGCGGTCGGAGCTCCTACAATGAGCAGTACTTC.

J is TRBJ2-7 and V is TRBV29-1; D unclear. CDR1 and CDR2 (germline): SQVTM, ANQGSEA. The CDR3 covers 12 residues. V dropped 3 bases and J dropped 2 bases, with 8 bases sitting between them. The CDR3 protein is CSVDLGTYEQYF. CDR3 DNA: TGCAGCGTTGACCTGGGTACCTACGAGCAGTACTTC.

The CDR3 DNA reads TGTGCCAGCAGCTTAAGATTGACGGGTAGAAAGTATGGCTACACCTTC. Translated, it gives CASSLRLTGRKYGYTF. The rearrangement joins TRBV13 to TRBJ1-2; D gene uncertain. CDR3 length: 16 residues. Per the germline V gene, CDR1 is PRHDT and CDR2 is FYEKMQ (reference sequence). The V end was cut by 2 bases, the J end by 5 bases, with 18 bases between.

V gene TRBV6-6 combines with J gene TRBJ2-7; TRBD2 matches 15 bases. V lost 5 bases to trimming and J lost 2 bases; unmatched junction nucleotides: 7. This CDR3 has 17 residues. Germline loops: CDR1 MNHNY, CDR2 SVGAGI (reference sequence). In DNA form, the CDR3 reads TGTGCCAGCAGTAGGACTAGCGGGGGGGCTCTCCCCTACGAGCAGTACTTC. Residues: CASSRTSGGALPYEQYF.

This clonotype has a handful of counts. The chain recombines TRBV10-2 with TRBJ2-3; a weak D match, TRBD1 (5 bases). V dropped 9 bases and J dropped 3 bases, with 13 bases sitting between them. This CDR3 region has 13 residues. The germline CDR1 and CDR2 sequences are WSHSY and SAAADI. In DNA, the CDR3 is TGCGCCAGGGGCAAGGGGCGGACAGATACGCAGTATTTT. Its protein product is CARGKGRTDTQYF.

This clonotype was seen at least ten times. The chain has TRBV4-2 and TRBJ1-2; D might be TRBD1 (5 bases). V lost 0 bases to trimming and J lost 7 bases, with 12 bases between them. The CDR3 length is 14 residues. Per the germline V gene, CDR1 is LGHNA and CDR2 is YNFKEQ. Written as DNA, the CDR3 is TGTGCCAGCAGCCAAGATTGGGGGGGACCTGGCTACACCTTC. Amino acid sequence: CASSQDWGGPGYTF.

The CDR3 DNA is TGTGCCAGCAGCTTATCGCGGGGGGTAGCTTTCTTT. Residues: CASSLSRGVAFF. The J gene is TRBJ1-1, the V gene TRBV11-2, with a possible D match to TRBD1 (5 bases). The CDR3 is made up of 12 amino acids. Germline values: CDR1 SGHAT, CDR2 FQNNGV. Between the trimmed V and J ends, which lost 2 bases and 10 bases, there was a span of 11 bases.

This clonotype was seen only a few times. This CDR3 reads CSASSPDRGNTEAFF. The DNA of the CDR3 is TGCAGTGCATCTTCCCCAGACAGGGGGAACACTGAAGCTTTCTTT. The chain has TRBV20-1 and TRBJ1-1; 8 nucleotides agree with TRBD1. The CDR3 spans 15 residues. Germline CDR1 reads DFQATT; CDR2 reads SNEGSKA (reference sequence). V lost 6 bases, J lost 1 base, and 10 bases stayed unmatched.

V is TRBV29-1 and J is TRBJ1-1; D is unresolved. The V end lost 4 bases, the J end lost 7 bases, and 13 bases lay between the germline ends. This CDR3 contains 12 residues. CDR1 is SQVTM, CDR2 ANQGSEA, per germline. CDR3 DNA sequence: TGCAGCGTTGTCATGAGTCCCCTTGAAGCTTTCTTT. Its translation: CSVVMSPLEAFF.

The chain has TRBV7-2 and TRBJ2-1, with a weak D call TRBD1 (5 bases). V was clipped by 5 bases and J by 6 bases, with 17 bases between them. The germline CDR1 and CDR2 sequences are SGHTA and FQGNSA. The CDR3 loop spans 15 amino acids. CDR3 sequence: CASSLDSRVGNEQFF. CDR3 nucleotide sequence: TGTGCCAGCAGCCTAGACAGCCGAGTAGGCAATGAGCAGTTCTTC.

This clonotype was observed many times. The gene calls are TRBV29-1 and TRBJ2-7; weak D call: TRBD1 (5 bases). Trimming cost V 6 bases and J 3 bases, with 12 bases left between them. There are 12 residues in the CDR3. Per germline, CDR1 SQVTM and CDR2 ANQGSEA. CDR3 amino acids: CSVGQGHYEQYF. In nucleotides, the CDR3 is TGCAGCGTCGGCCAGGGTCACTACGAGCAGTACTTC.